The 6 T cell receptor beta chains below all came from one sample that was sequenced in a study of Ad26.COV2.S vaccination and SARS-CoV-2 variants. Some clones are missing from TCRdb's copy, which holds only in-frame ones; the method was immunoSEQ multiplex PCR. The table lists approximately 150,000 clones, 75% to 90% of them singletons, with 5% in the top ten. Sequenced here: peripheral blood, sampled after recovery from COVID-19. Source of these receptors: a human donor who had recovered from COVID-19.

V gene TRBV19 combines with J gene TRBJ2-7; D may be TRBD1 or TRBD2 (5 bases each). The CDR3 is 15 residues long. CDR1 and CDR2 (germline): LNHDA, SQIVND (reference sequence). The ends were cut back, 8 bases at V and 0 bases at J, with 17 bases in the middle. This chain's CDR3 is CASSIRDGLSYEQYF. In nucleotides, the CDR3 is TGTGCCAGTTCGATCCGGGACGGCCTCTCCTACGAGCAGTACTTC.

The rearrangement joins TRBV18 to TRBJ2-7, with TRBD1 matching over 12 bases. Germline V gene data show CDR1 as KGHSH and CDR2 as LQKENI. This CDR3 is 14 amino acids long. V shed 6 bases and J 4 bases; nucleotides not matched to a gene: 4. The chain's CDR3 is CASSRDRGQYEQYF. In DNA, the CDR3 is TGTGCCAGCTCTCGGGACAGGGGGCAGTACGAGCAGTACTTC.

This chain connects TRBV15 to TRBJ1-1; 9 nucleotides agree with TRBD1. Germline CDR1 reads LNHNV; CDR2 reads YYDKDF (reference sequence). V dropped 1 base and J dropped 5; count of bases not matched to a gene: 8. The CDR3 length is 16 residues. CDR3 in amino acids: CATSRVGTGGRTEAFF. The CDR3 DNA is TGTGCCACCAGCAGAGTAGGTACAGGGGGCAGGACTGAAGCTTTCTTT.

The rearrangement links TRBV6-2 or TRBV6-3 to TRBJ1-5; 8 bases fit TRBD1. The CDR3 runs 17 residues. Germline trimming cut 2 bases from V and 4 bases from J; bases unmatched to any gene: 10. Per germline, CDR1 MNHEY and CDR2 SVGEGT. CDR3 residues: CASSYRQGLDFNQPQHF. The CDR3 nucleotides read TGTGCCAGCAGTTACCGACAGGGGCTCGACTTTAATCAGCCCCAGCATTTT.

The chain has TRBV19 and TRBJ2-2; D uncertain. In germline, CDR1 is LNHDA, CDR2 SQIVND (reference sequence). Trimming took off 3 bases at V and 5 bases at J, with 7 bases between the two ends. This CDR3 region has 13 residues. The CDR3 nucleotides are TGTGCCAGTAGTATCTACGGAACCGGGGAGCTGTTTTTT. This gives the protein CASSIYGTGELFF.

The V call is TRBV11-2, the J call TRBJ2-5; D may correspond to TRBD1 or TRBD2 (5 bases each). Trimming pared 3 bases from V and 2 bases from J, leaving 13 bases between. This CDR3 has 15 residues. The germline gives CDR1 SGHAT, CDR2 FQNNGV. CDR3 coding DNA: TGTGCCAGCAGCTTCCCGGGACGCAGTCAAGAGACCCAGTACTTC. Translation gives CASSFPGRSQETQYF.